The entry below gives a single TCR beta chain sequence along with its context. Sequenced by immunoSEQ multiplex PCR; TCRdb stores in-frame clones only, minus some. The sample consists of fewer than 400,000 clones, over 80% of them appearing once. Treatment noted: around 19 received Ad26.COV2.S at low or high dose, single or two shots; roughly five received placebo; per-sample allocation not given. Day 63 after the first injection of vaccine or placebo was the sampling time. Ad26 vector vaccine expressed Wuhan-strain SARS-CoV-2 spike. This entry is derived from a study of Ad26.COV2.S vaccination and SARS-CoV-2 variants. Germline lookup yields CDR1 MGHRA and CDR2 YSYEKL. V was pared by 4 bases and J by 0 bases, with 5 bases between. The CDR3 contains 13 residues.

V and J are TRBV4-1 and TRBJ2-3, with no clear D. This receptor was identified in a person between 18 and 60 years old who received the Ad26.COV2.S COVID-19 vaccine or a placebo. Sample: peripheral blood, taken in a trial of Ad26.COV2.S vaccine versus placebo. CDR3 DNA: TGCGCCAGCAGCCGCAGTAGCACAGATACGCAGTATTTT. Its translation: CASSRSSTDTQYF.